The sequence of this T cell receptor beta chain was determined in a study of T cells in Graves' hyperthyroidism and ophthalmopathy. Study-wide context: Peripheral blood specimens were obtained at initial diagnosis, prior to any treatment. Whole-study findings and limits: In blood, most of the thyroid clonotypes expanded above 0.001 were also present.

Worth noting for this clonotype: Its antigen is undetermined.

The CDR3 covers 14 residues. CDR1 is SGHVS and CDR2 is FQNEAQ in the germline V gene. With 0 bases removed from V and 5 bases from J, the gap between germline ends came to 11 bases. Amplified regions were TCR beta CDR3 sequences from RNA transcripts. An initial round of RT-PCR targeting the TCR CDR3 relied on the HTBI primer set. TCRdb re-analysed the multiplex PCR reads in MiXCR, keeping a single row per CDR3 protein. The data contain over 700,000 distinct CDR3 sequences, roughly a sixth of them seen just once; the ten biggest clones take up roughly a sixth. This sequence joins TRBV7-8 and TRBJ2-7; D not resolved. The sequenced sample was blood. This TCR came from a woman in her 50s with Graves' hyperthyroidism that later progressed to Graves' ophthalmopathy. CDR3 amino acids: CASSLASTVDEQYF. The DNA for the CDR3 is TGTGCCAGCAGCTTAGCCTCCACAGTCGACGAGCAGTACTTC.